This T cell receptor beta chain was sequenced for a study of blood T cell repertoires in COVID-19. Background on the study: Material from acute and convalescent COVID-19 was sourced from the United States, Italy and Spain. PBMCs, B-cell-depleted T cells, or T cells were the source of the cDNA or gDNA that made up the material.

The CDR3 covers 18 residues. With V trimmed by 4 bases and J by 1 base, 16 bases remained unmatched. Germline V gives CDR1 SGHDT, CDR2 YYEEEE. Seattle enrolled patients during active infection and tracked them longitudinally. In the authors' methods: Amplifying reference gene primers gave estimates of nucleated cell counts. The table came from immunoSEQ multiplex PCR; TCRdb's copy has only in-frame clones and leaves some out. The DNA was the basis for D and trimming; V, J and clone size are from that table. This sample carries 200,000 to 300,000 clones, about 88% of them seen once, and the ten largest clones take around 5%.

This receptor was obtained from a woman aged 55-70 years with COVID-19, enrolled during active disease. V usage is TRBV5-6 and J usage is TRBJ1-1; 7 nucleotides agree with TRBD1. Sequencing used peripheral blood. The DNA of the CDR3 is TGTGCCAGCAGCCCCCTGGCGGGACAGACCATAAGGAACACTGAAGCTTTCTTT. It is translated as CASSPLAGQTIRNTEAFF.